The text below deals with one T cell receptor beta chain. No antigen is known for it. The CDR3 consists of 14 residues. Germline CDR1 and CDR2: MGHRA and YSYEKL. V shed 2 bases, J shed 8 bases, and the junction held 6 bases outside the gene matches. This sample is drawn from a study of cytomegalovirus exposure and HLA in healthy donors. About the research overall: Of several hundred genotyped donors, approximately 80% clustered with self-reported Caucasian donors.

The primer mix had 60 Vbeta and 13 Jbeta primers. Profiled with immunoSEQ multiplex PCR; TCRdb holds only in-frame clones, not every one. The repertoire has fewer than 250,000 clones, over 70% of them found once; the top ten carry about 3%. Whole-study findings and limits: With DRB1 most and HLA-C fewest, TCR association rates differed between HLA loci in a later analysis.

The rearrangement uses TRBV4-1 and TRBJ2-1, with 7 bases matching TRBD2. The source is a woman in her thirties in good health and CMV-seropositive. Sequencing was done on a sample of PBMCs. The CDR3 region is CASSQRAGFYEQFF. The CDR3 DNA reads TGCGCCAGCAGCCAAAGAGCGGGATTCTATGAGCAGTTCTTC.